This T cell receptor beta chain was identified in a study of beta chain features in type 1 diabetes. Germline CDR1 SEHNR, CDR2 FQNEAQ (reference sequence). CDR3 length: 14 residues. V dropped 1 base and J dropped 3 bases, with 9 bases sitting between them. This clone has more than one count but fewer than ten. Its specificity is unknown. Notes on the study in general: Among patients with Type 1 diabetes, TCRB CDR3s were moderately but significantly shorter in every one of the four CD4+ subsets. Sampled from patients, naive, central memory and Treg TCRB repertoires appeared more similar than those sampled from healthy donors.

Expressed TCRB transcripts were sequenced because the entire RNA isolate underwent reverse transcription. Sequenced by immunoSEQ multiplex PCR; TCRdb stores in-frame clones only, minus some. The sample yields over 150,000 clones, approximately 8.1% seen once. A single heparinised draw of approximately 0.11 L on average was taken per donor. The receptor's source is a man aged 18-30 years with type 1 diabetes. Sequencing input: central memory CD4+ T cells from blood. The V gene is TRBV7-9, the J gene TRBJ1-2, with D possibly TRBD1 on 5 matching bases. The CDR3 loop is CASSLVGPHYGYTF. CDR3 nucleotides: TGTGCCAGCAGCTTAGTGGGGCCCCACTATGGCTACACCTTC.